Listed below are T cell receptor beta chains from one sample, sequenced in a study of blood T cell repertoires in COVID-19. Sequencing used immunoSEQ multiplex PCR; TCRdb keeps in-frame clones, though not all of them. This table has about 380,000 clones, about 89% appearing once. Sequencing was done on a sample of peripheral blood. All receptors derive from a man aged 40-55 years with acute or convalescent COVID-19. Both conserved end residues are part of each CDR3. D genes are given only for firm matches. Size values are once, few and many counts, or a class for expanded clones, and some rows have none.

>TRBV27|once|TRBJ1-2|TRBD1
CASSLRTGANYGYTF
TGTGCCAGCAGTTTAAGGACAGGGGCGAACTATGGCTACACCTTC
>TRBV6-5|-|TRBJ2-7|-
CASSYSPTGDSYEQYF
TGTGCCAGCAGTTACTCTCCCACGGGGGACTCCTACGAGCAGTACTTC
>TRBV7-2|-|TRBJ2-1|-
CASSLRSPRYEQFF
TGTGCCAGCAGCTTAAGGAGCCCGCGCTATGAGCAGTTCTTC
>TRBV7-9|-|TRBJ2-5|TRBD1
CASRAYYRTGGQETQYF
TGTGCCAGCAGAGCTTACTACCGGACAGGGGGCCAAGAGACCCAGTACTTC
>TRBV3-1/TRBV3-2|-|TRBJ1-1|-
CASSQGRNSNTEAFF
TGTGCCAGCAGCCAAGGACGAAACAGCAACACTGAAGCTTTCTTT
>TRBV5-1|-|TRBJ1-3|TRBD1
CASSVGQGPLSGNTIYF
TGCGCCAGCAGCGTCGGACAGGGACCTCTCTCTGGAAACACCATATATTTT
>TRBV4-3|-|TRBJ2-1|TRBD2
CASSAALVGGLYNEQFF
TGCGCCAGCAGCGCAGCCCTCGTCGGGGGACTATACAATGAGCAGTTCTTC
>TRBV5-1|-|TRBJ2-2|-
CASSPAANTGELFF
TGCGCCAGCAGTCCAGCGGCGAACACCGGGGAGCTGTTTTTT
>TRBV7-9|-|TRBJ2-5|-
CASSYKRKKYF
TGTGCCAGCAGTTATAAGCGGAAGAAGTACTTC
>TRBV9|-|TRBJ1-5|TRBD1
CASSPDRGQPQHF
TGTGCCAGCAGCCCGGACAGGGGCCAGCCCCAGCATTTT
>TRBV7-9|-|TRBJ1-2|TRBD1
CASSLGQGGNGYTF
TGTGCCAGCAGCCTGGGACAGGGGGGTAATGGCTACACCTTC
>TRBV11-3|-|TRBJ2-3|TRBD2
CASSLVGGSITDTQYF
TGTGCCAGCAGCTTAGTGGGCGGGAGTATCACAGATACGCAGTATTTT
>TRBV6-4|-|TRBJ2-1|TRBD2
CASSPQALAGVGEQFF
TGTGCCAGCAGTCCCCAGGCACTAGCGGGAGTAGGGGAGCAGTTCTTC
>TRBV30|-|TRBJ1-1|-
CAWRGGVSTEAFF
TGTGCCTGGAGGGGGGGGGTATCCACTGAAGCTTTCTTT
>TRBV28|-|TRBJ1-2|-
CASSLESLANYGYTF
TGTGCCAGCAGTTTAGAGTCATTAGCTAACTATGGCTACACCTTC
>TRBV7-3|-|TRBJ1-1|-
CASRVRQNTEAFF
TGTGCCAGCAGAGTGAGACAGAATACTGAAGCTTTCTTT
>TRBV28|-|TRBJ2-1|-
CASSPRGYNEQFF
TGTGCCAGCAGTCCACGAGGGTACAATGAGCAGTTCTTC
>TRBV19|-|TRBJ2-1|TRBD1
CASSLRTAGGASYNEQFF
TGTGCCAGTAGTCTGAGGACGGCAGGGGGCGCTTCCTACAATGAGCAGTTCTTC
>TRBV27|-|TRBJ2-2|-
CASSWQEIGELFF
TGTGCCAGCAGTTGGCAGGAAATCGGGGAGCTGTTTTTT
>TRBV5-1|-|TRBJ2-7|-
CASSPGYTGVYEQYF
TGCGCCAGCAGCCCCGGTTATACAGGAGTGTACGAGCAGTACTTC
>TRBV2|-|TRBJ1-5|-
CASSGLQGHQPQHF
TGTGCCAGCAGTGGGTTGCAGGGGCATCAGCCCCAGCATTTT
>TRBV5-4|-|TRBJ1-4|-
CASSLSRGNEKLFF
TGTGCCAGCAGCTTATCCAGGGGAAATGAAAAACTGTTTTTT
>TRBV30|-|TRBJ2-7|TRBD1
CAWSLGTGVSEQYF
TGTGCCTGGAGTCTCGGGACAGGGGTGTCCGAGCAGTACTTC
>TRBV6-2/TRBV6-3|-|TRBJ2-7|-
CASSYGQVMHF
TGTGCCAGCAGTTACGGGCAGGTCATGCACTTC
>TRBV3-1/TRBV3-2|-|TRBJ2-2|TRBD2
CASSQGLAGAGELFF
TGTGCCAGCAGCCAAGGACTAGCGGGAGCCGGGGAGCTGTTTTTT
>TRBV27|-|TRBJ1-4|TRBD1
CASSPGTGGASEKLFF
TGTGCCAGCAGTCCAGGGACAGGGGGCGCGAGTGAAAAACTGTTTTTT
>TRBV3-1/TRBV3-2|-|TRBJ1-2|-
CASSQGFSYGKNYGYTF
TGTGCCAGCAGCCAAGGTTTTAGCTACGGTAAAAACTATGGCTACACCTTC
>TRBV10-3|-|TRBJ1-2|-
CAISEWGRDGYTF
TGTGCCATCAGTGAGTGGGGCAGGGATGGCTACACCTTC
>TRBV28|-|TRBJ2-3|-
CASSFTTHSTDTQYF
TGTGCCAGCAGTTTTACCACTCATAGCACAGATACGCAGTATTTT
>TRBV6-6|-|TRBJ1-2|-
CASNKISLSNYGYTF
TGTGCCAGCAATAAAATCTCTCTCTCTAACTATGGCTACACCTTC
>TRBV6-5|-|TRBJ2-1|-
CASQRGALNNEQFF
TGTGCCAGCCAACGGGGGGCGTTAAACAATGAGCAGTTCTTC
>TRBV5-6|-|TRBJ2-2|TRBD1
CASSLGQGSGELFF
TGTGCCAGCAGCTTGGGACAGGGGTCCGGGGAGCTGTTTTTT
>TRBV10-2|-|TRBJ2-1|-
CASNPSPYNEQFF
TGCGCCAGCAACCCTAGTCCCTACAATGAGCAGTTCTTC
>TRBV2|-|TRBJ2-2|TRBD1
CASSVGQSTGELFF
TGTGCCAGCAGTGTGGGACAGAGCACCGGGGAGCTGTTTTTT
>TRBV7-8|-|TRBJ1-1|TRBD1
CASSFSRTGLNTEAFF
TGTGCCAGCAGCTTTTCTCGGACAGGCCTGAACACTGAAGCTTTCTTT
>TRBV7-9|-|TRBJ1-1|-
CASSFEMNTEAFF
TGTGCCAGCAGCTTCGAGATGAACACTGAAGCTTTCTTT
>TRBV19|few|TRBJ1-5|-
CASTPVGGAGQPQHF
TGTGCCAGTACGCCTGTTGGGGGGGCTGGCCAGCCCCAGCATTTT
>TRBV10-3|-|TRBJ2-7|TRBD1
CAISDGDRAPSYEQYF
TGTGCCATCAGTGACGGGGACAGGGCGCCATCCTACGAGCAGTACTTC
>TRBV15|-|TRBJ1-2|-
CATSRELGGYTF
TGTGCCACCAGCAGAGAACTCGGTGGCTACACCTTC
>TRBV29-1|-|TRBJ2-3|-
CSAEGGGPDTQYF
TGCAGCGCCGAGGGGGGGGGCCCAGATACGCAGTATTTT
>TRBV15|-|TRBJ1-3|TRBD1
CATSRDRTGFENTIYF
TGTGCCACCAGCAGAGATCGGACAGGGTTCGAGAACACCATATATTTT
>TRBV4-1|-|TRBJ1-2|-
CASSQGTAMTYGYTF
TGCGCCAGCAGCCAAGGGACAGCGATGACCTATGGCTACACCTTC
>TRBV7-2|-|TRBJ2-7|-
CASSLIGNLYEQYF
TGTGCCAGCAGCCTTATCGGGAACCTCTACGAGCAGTACTTC
>TRBV28|-|TRBJ1-2|-
CASTSNRDGGRLNYGYTF
TGTGCCAGCACCTCGAATCGCGACGGAGGGAGACTTAACTATGGCTACACCTTC
>TRBV20-1|medium-sized|TRBJ2-2|TRBD2
CSASPEGLADTGELFF
TGCAGTGCTAGTCCCGAGGGACTAGCAGACACCGGGGAGCTGTTTTTT
>TRBV23-1|-|TRBJ2-1|-
CASSQSEPGVQFF
TGCGCCAGCAGTCAATCAGAGCCAGGGGTACAGTTCTTC
>TRBV28|-|TRBJ2-3|TRBD1
CASTGQSTDTQYF
TGTGCCAGCACGGGACAGTCCACAGATACGCAGTATTTT